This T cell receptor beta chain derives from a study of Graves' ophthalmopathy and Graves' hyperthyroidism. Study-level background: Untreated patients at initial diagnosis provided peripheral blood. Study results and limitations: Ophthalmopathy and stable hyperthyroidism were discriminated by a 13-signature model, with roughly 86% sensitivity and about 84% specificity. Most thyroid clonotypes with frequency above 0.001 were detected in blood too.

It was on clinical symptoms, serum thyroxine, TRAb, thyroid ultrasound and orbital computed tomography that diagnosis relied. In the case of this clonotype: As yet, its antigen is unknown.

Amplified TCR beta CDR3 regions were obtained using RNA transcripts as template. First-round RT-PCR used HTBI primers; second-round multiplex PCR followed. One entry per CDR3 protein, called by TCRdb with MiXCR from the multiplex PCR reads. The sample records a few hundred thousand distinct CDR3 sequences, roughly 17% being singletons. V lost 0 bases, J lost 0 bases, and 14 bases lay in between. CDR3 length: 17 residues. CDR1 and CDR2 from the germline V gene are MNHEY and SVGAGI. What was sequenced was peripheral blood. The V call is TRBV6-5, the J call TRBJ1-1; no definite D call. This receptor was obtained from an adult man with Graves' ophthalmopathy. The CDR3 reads CASSYSILVPLNTEAFF. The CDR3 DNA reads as TGTGCCAGCAGTTACTCGATTTTAGTGCCTTTGAACACTGAAGCTTTCTTT.